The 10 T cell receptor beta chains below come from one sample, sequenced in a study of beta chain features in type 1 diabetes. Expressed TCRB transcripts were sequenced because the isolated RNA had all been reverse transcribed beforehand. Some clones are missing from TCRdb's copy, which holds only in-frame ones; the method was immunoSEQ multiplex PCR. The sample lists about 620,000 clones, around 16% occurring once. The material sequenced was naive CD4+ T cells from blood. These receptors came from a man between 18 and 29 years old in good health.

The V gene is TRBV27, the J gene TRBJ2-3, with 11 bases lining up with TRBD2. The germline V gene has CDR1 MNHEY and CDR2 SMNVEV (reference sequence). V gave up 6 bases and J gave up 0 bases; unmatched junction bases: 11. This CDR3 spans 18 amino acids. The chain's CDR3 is CASSPRLAGFTSTDTQYF. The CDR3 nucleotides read TGTGCCAGCAGCCCCCGACTAGCGGGGTTTACTAGCACAGATACGCAGTATTTT.

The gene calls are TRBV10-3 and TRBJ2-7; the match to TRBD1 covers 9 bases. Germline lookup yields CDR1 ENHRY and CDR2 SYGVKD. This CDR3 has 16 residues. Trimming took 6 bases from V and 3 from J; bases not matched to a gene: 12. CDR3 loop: CAIRQRTGGGNYEQYF. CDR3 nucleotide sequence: TGTGCCATCAGACAACGTACAGGGGGCGGAAACTACGAGCAGTACTTC.

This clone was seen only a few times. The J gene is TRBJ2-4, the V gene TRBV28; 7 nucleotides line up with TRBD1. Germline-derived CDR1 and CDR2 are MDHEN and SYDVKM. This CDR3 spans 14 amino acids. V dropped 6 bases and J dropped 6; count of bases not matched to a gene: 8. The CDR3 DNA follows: TGTGCCAGCAGCCTGACAGGGACCTTAAACATTCAGTACTTC. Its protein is CASSLTGTLNIQYF. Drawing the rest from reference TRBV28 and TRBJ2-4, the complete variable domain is DVKVTQSSRYLVKRTGEKVFLECVQDMDHENMFWYRQDPGLGLRLIYFSYDVKMKEKGDIPEGYSVSREKKERFSLILESASTNQTSMYLCASSLTGTLNIQYFGAGTRLSVL.

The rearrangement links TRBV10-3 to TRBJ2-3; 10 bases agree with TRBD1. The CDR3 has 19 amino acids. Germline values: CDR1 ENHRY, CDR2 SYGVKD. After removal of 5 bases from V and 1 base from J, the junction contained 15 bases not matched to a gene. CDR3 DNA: TGTGCCATCAGTCACCCTCCGGGACAGGGGCTTTTGGGCACAGATACGCAGTATTTT. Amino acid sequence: CAISHPPGQGLLGTDTQYF.

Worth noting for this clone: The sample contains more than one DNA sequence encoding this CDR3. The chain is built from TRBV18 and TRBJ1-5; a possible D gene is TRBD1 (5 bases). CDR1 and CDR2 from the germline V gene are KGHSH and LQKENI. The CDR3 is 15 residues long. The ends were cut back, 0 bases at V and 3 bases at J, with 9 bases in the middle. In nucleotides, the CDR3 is TGTGCCAGCTCACCACCGGGGGGTACCAATCAGCCCCAGCATTTT. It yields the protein CASSPPGGTNQPQHF. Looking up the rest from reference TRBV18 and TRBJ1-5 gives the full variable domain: NAGVMQNPRHLVRRRGQEARLRCSPMKGHSHVYWYRQLPEEGLKFMVYLQKENIIDESGMPKERFSAEFPKEGPSILRIQQVVRGDSAAYFCASSPPGGTNQPQHFGDGTRLSIL.

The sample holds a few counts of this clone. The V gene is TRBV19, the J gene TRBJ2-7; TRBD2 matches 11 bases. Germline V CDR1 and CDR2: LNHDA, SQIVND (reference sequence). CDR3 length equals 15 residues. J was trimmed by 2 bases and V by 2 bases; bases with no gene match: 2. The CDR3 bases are TGTGCCAGTAGTATACCGGGACTAGCGGCCTACGAGCAGTACTTC. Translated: CASSIPGLAAYEQYF.

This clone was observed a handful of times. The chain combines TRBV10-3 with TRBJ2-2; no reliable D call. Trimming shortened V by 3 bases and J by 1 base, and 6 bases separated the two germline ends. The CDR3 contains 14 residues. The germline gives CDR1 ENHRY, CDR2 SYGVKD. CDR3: CAISDKRNTGELFF. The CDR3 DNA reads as TGTGCCATCAGTGACAAGAGGAACACCGGGGAGCTGTTTTTT.

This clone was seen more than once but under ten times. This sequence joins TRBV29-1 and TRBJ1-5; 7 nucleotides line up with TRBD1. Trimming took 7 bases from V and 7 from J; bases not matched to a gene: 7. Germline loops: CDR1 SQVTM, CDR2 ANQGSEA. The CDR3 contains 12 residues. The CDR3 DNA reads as TGCAGCGCCCAGGGGGGGGGCCAGCCCCAGCATTTT. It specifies CSAQGGGQPQHF.

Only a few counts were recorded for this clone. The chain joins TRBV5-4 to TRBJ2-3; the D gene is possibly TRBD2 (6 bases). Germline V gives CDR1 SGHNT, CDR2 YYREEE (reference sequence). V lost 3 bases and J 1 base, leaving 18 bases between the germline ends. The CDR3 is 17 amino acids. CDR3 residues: CASSSISWRGGTDTQYF. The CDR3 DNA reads TGTGCCAGCAGCTCAATCTCGTGGCGGGGTGGCACAGATACGCAGTATTTT.

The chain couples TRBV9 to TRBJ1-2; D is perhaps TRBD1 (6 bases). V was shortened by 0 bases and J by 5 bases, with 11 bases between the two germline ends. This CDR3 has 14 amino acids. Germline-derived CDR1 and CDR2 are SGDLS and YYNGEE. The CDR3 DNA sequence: TGTGCCAGCAGCGTAGAGGGGGGCACATATGGCTACACCTTC. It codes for CASSVEGGTYGYTF.